The 20 T cell receptor beta chains below all came from one sample that was sequenced in a study of blood T cell repertoires in COVID-19. Measured with immunoSEQ multiplex PCR; TCRdb has only the in-frame clones, and not every one. The sample records some 95,000 clones, 70% to 90% being singletons. The source material was peripheral blood. The source of these receptors is a man aged 65-85 years with acute or convalescent COVID-19.

The chain links TRBV9 to TRBJ2-5; TRBD1 agrees at 7 bases. Germline V lookup: CDR1 SGDLS, CDR2 YYNGEE. With V trimmed by 3 bases and J by 5 bases, 10 bases remained unmatched. This CDR3 is 15 amino acids long. The CDR3 region is CASSDIKGGGETQYF. The CDR3 bases are TGTGCCAGCAGCGACATTAAAGGGGGCGGGGAGACCCAGTACTTC.

This rearrangement joins TRBV28 to TRBJ2-2, with TRBD2 matching 8 bases. This CDR3 has 15 amino acids. V lost 5 bases, J lost 6 bases, and 8 bases stayed unmatched. Germline CDR1 is MDHEN and CDR2 is SYDVKM. The CDR3 region is CASSPPTSESGELFF. In DNA form, the CDR3 reads TGTGCCAGCAGTCCGCCGACTAGCGAGTCCGGGGAGCTGTTTTTT.

The gene calls are TRBV9 and TRBJ2-5, with TRBD2 as a possible D gene (7 bases). V was shortened by 2 bases and J by 4 bases, with 15 bases between the two germline ends. Germline CDR1 reads SGDLS; CDR2 reads YYNGEE. The CDR3 has 15 amino acids. CDR3 coding DNA: TGTGCCAGCAGCGTTGGTGGGGGGGCCGGAGAGACCCAGTACTTC. It translates to CASSVGGGAGETQYF.

In DNA, the CDR3 is TGCGCCAGCAGAGAAGGGACAGGGGGCAGGGATGGCTACACCTTC. Translated: CASREGTGGRDGYTF. V and J are TRBV4-1 and TRBJ1-2; 12 positions match TRBD1. V lost 6 bases, J lost 6 bases, and 8 bases stayed unmatched. The germline CDR1 and CDR2 sequences are MGHRA and YSYEKL. CDR3 length equals 15 residues.

The rearrangement uses TRBV10-3 and TRBJ1-6; D is possibly TRBD1 (5 bases). The CDR3 length is 15 residues. From germline, CDR1 is ENHRY and CDR2 SYGVKD. Trimming removed 6 bases at V and 7 bases at J, with 16 bases between. CDR3 amino acids: CAISPITGPNSPLHF. CDR3 coding DNA: TGTGCCATCAGCCCAATAACAGGCCCAAATTCACCCCTCCACTTT.

The J gene is TRBJ2-2, the V gene TRBV6-5; D may be TRBD1 (6 bases). Germline V gene data show CDR1 as MNHEY and CDR2 as SVGAGI. The CDR3 is made up of 16 amino acids. The germline V and J ends were trimmed by 0 bases and 0 bases, with 8 bases remaining between them. As DNA, the CDR3 is TGTGCCAGCAGTTACTCCCGGACAGCGAACACCGGGGAGCTGTTTTTT. It is translated as CASSYSRTANTGELFF.

As to this clone: The same CDR3 also results from other DNA sequences found in this sample. This chain joins TRBV29-1 and TRBJ1-5; a weak D match, TRBD1 (6 bases). There are 13 residues in the CDR3. Germline V gene sequence: CDR1 SQVTM, CDR2 ANQGSEA. V was trimmed by 4 bases and J by 2 bases, leaving 9 bases between them. This CDR3 is CSVGGGGNQPQHF. Here the CDR3 DNA reads TGCAGCGTTGGAGGGGGGGGCAATCAGCCCCAGCATTTT.

The CDR3 loop is CASSPGGRGEKLFF. Written as DNA, the CDR3 is TGTGCCAGCTCACCGGGAGGAAGAGGTGAAAAACTGTTTTTT. This chain links TRBV18 with TRBJ1-4; D is unclear. Germline V gene sequence: CDR1 KGHSH, CDR2 LQKENI. The CDR3 totals 14 residues. V lost 3 bases and J 7 bases, leaving 12 bases between the germline ends.

The gene calls are TRBV5-1 and TRBJ1-6; D unclear. This CDR3 is 12 amino acids long. Trimming cost V 2 bases and J 8 bases, with 5 bases left between them. Germline values: CDR1 SGHRS, CDR2 YFSETQ. The CDR3 is CASSFPDSPLHF. The CDR3 DNA sequence: TGCGCCAGCAGCTTCCCAGATTCACCCCTCCACTTT.

The rearrangement joins TRBV6-5 to TRBJ1-5; TRBD1 agrees at 8 bases. From germline, CDR1 is MNHEY and CDR2 SVGAGI. V shed 6 bases and J 5 bases; nucleotides not matched to a gene: 6. The CDR3 contains 14 residues. CDR3 sequence (DNA): TGTGCCAGCAGGGAGACAGGGGAACATCAGCCCCAGCATTTT. This translates into CASRETGEHQPQHF.

This chain connects TRBV29-1 to TRBJ1-5; 10 bases match TRBD1. This CDR3 spans 12 amino acids. Germline values: CDR1 SQVTM, CDR2 ANQGSEA. J lost 4 bases, V lost 7 bases, and 1 base had no gene match. The CDR3 nucleotides are TGCAGCGGGGACAGGGGAAATCAGCCCCAGCATTTT. Translating gives CSGDRGNQPQHF. The complete variable domain, with remaining parts taken from reference TRBV29-1 and TRBJ1-5, reads SAVISQKPSRDICQRGTSLTIQCQVDSQVTMMFWYRQQPGQSLTLIATANQGSEATYESGFVIDKFPISRPNLTFSTLTVSNMSPEDSSIYLCSGDRGNQPQHFGDGTRLSIL.

This clone was recorded a few times. V usage is TRBV10-3 and J usage is TRBJ2-3; 10 positions match TRBD2. This CDR3 region has 16 residues. The germline V gene has CDR1 ENHRY and CDR2 SYGVKD. The trim removed 2 bases at V and 2 bases at J, leaving 4 bases unmatched. CDR3 sequence: CAISEGTSADTDTQYF. The CDR3 DNA sequence: TGTGCCATCAGTGAGGGGACTAGCGCAGACACAGATACGCAGTATTTT.

The V gene is TRBV6-1, the J gene TRBJ1-6, with TRBD1 as a possible D gene (5 bases). The CDR3 is 16 amino acids. Per the germline V gene, CDR1 is MNHNS and CDR2 is SASEGT. V gave up 1 base and J gave up 7 bases, with 14 bases separating them. As DNA, the CDR3 is TGTGCCAGCAGTGAAGGGGGCAGGCACGGGAATTCACCCCTCCACTTT. It specifies CASSEGGRHGNSPLHF.

This sequence joins TRBV7-2 and TRBJ1-2, with D tentatively TRBD1 (5 bases). The length of the CDR3 is 14 residues. V lost 4 bases, J lost 6 bases, and 15 bases lay in between. Germline CDR1 SGHTA, CDR2 FQGNSA. The CDR3 nucleotides are TGTGCCAGCAGCTCCCGGTGGGGCGCGGATGGCTACACCTTC. Translated: CASSSRWGADGYTF.

This chain links TRBV29-1 with TRBJ1-5, with D tentatively TRBD1 (5 bases). The length of the CDR3 is 15 residues. The germline CDR1 and CDR2 sequences are SQVTM and ANQGSEA. V was shortened by 7 bases and J by 2 bases, with 18 bases between the two germline ends. CDR3 nucleotide sequence: TGCAGCGCCGTTGTAACGGGGGGACGCAATCAGCCCCAGCATTTT. Its protein product is CSAVVTGGRNQPQHF.

V usage is TRBV27 and J usage is TRBJ1-2; D perhaps matches TRBD1 (5 bases). Trimming removed 4 bases at V and 4 bases at J, with 13 bases between. The CDR3 consists of 14 residues. Germline V gene sequence: CDR1 MNHEY, CDR2 SMNVEV (reference sequence). CDR3 sequence: CASSSLETAYGYTF. Here the CDR3 DNA reads TGTGCCAGCAGTTCCCTCGAGACAGCCTATGGCTACACCTTC.

The chain has TRBV10-3 and TRBJ1-1; a possible D gene is TRBD1 (6 bases). Germline-derived CDR1 and CDR2 are ENHRY and SYGVKD. Trimming left V 2 bases short and J 5 bases short, with 18 bases between. This CDR3 contains 16 residues. The CDR3 protein is CAISEPRTARRTEAFF. CDR3 DNA: TGTGCCATCAGTGAGCCTCGGACAGCCCGAAGGACTGAAGCTTTCTTT.

The gene calls are TRBV6-5 and TRBJ2-2; unclear D gene. Germline V gene data show CDR1 as MNHEY and CDR2 as SVGAGI. This CDR3 region has 13 residues. The V end lost 8 bases, the J end lost 4 bases, and 11 bases lay between the germline ends. CDR3 nucleotide sequence: TGTGCCAGCCAATTCTCGGGCACCGGGGAGCTGTTTTTT. Amino acids: CASQFSGTGELFF.

The CDR3 protein is CASSPGWLAGSVTQYF. CDR3 nucleotides: TGTGCCAGCAGCCCCGGGTGGCTAGCGGGGAGCGTTACCCAGTACTTC. The gene calls are TRBV11-2 and TRBJ2-5; 9 nucleotides match TRBD2. Looked up from germline, CDR1 is SGHAT and CDR2 is FQNNGV. V shed 5 bases and J 8 bases; nucleotides not matched to a gene: 15. The CDR3 covers 16 residues. The whole variable domain, filled in from reference TRBV11-2 and TRBJ2-5, reads EAGVAQSPRYKIIEKRQSVAFWCNPISGHATLYWYQQILGQGPKLLIQFQNNGVVDDSQLPKDRFSAERLKGVDSTLKIQPAKLEDSAVYLCASSPGWLAGSVTQYFGPGTRLLVL.

V is TRBV6-5 and J is TRBJ1-2; 7 nucleotides agree with TRBD1. This CDR3 spans 13 amino acids. CDR1 and CDR2 from the germline V gene are MNHEY and SVGAGI. Unmatched junction bases numbered 8, after V lost 5 bases and J lost 8 bases. The chain's CDR3 is CASSTGTVQGYTF. The DNA of the CDR3 is TGTGCCAGCAGTACCGGGACAGTACAGGGCTACACCTTC.